The 19 T cell receptor beta chains reported below all come from one sample, sequenced in a study of CD8+CD57+ T cells in acquired aplastic anemia. For CDR3 and TCR beta VDJ profiling, genomic DNA was the template used. TCRdb reprocessed the reads with MiXCR, giving one entry per CDR3 protein. The sample includes around 130,000 distinct CDR3 sequences, 48% of them seen just once. What was sequenced was sorted CD4+, CD8+, or CD8+CD57+ T cells (not recorded which) from PBMCs. All receptors come from a human donor in good health, serving as a control.

The CDR3 protein is CATDLGQPQHF. In DNA form, the CDR3 reads TGTGCCACCGATCTGGGACAGCCCCAGCATTTT. V is TRBV24-1 and J is TRBJ1-5; D call uncertain. Trimming removed 9 bases at V and 7 bases at J, with 9 bases between. This CDR3 comprises 11 residues. Germline CDR1 and CDR2: KGHDR and SFDVKD.

The gene calls are TRBV7-3 and TRBJ2-7, with 7 bases fitting TRBD1. The CDR3 contains 14 residues. The V gene's germline CDR1 is SGHTA and CDR2 FQGTGA. The trim removed 5 bases at V and 2 bases at J, leaving 6 bases unmatched. CDR3 coding DNA: TGTGCCAGCAGCCTCCGGGACAGCACCTACGAGCAGTACTTC. Translated, it gives CASSLRDSTYEQYF.

This clonotype was counted ten times or more. This chain uses TRBV7-2 with TRBJ2-3; TRBD1 agrees at 7 bases. The V segment lost 5 bases and the J segment 0 bases; nucleotides outside the gene matches: 5. Germline V gene lookup returns CDR1 SGHTA and CDR2 FQGNSA. CDR3 length equals 15 residues. In DNA, the CDR3 is TGTGCCAGCAGCCCGACAGGGCGCAGCACAGATACGCAGTATTTT. Its translation: CASSPTGRSTDTQYF.

This clonotype came up many times. The V gene is TRBV7-2, the J gene TRBJ2-1; D gene uncertain. Trimming removed 6 bases at V and 9 bases at J, with 18 bases between. CDR3 length: 14 residues. Germline assignment: CDR1 SGHTA and CDR2 FQGNSA. The CDR3 nucleotides are TGTGCCAGCAGGGGCAGACGTCCGCCATCTGAGCAGTTCTTC. This sequence encodes CASRGRRPPSEQFF.

The sample holds many counts of this clonotype. The chain joins TRBV20-1 to TRBJ1-1, with D perhaps TRBD1 (5 bases). The CDR3 has 13 amino acids. V lost 3 bases and J lost 2, with 10 bases in between. Germline V gives CDR1 DFQATT, CDR2 SNEGSKA (reference sequence). CDR3 in DNA: TGCAGTGCTAGTCGGGACCTAAACACTGAAGCTTTCTTT. Translating gives CSASRDLNTEAFF.

The chain has TRBV10-2 and TRBJ2-7; 7 positions agree with TRBD1. Germline V gene sequence: CDR1 WSHSY, CDR2 SAAADI. J was trimmed by 2 bases and V by 6 bases; bases with no gene match: 7. The CDR3 consists of 14 residues. CDR3 region: CASSWDSGTYEQYV. CDR3 coding DNA: TGCGCCAGCAGCTGGGACAGCGGAACCTACGAGCAGTACGTC.

This clonotype came up many times. The genes are TRBV12-3 or TRBV12-4 and TRBJ1-2; 7 bases map to TRBD1. V was clipped by 6 bases and J by 5 bases; unmatched bases: 6. The length of the CDR3 is 13 residues. The DNA for the CDR3 is TGTGCCAGCAGCCCTAAGACAGGGTATGGCTACACCTTC. Amino acid sequence: CASSPKTGYGYTF.

This clonotype appeared a few times. The V call is TRBV4-3, the J call TRBJ2-7; D might be TRBD1 (5 bases). V shed 1 base and J shed 5 bases, with 9 bases lying between them. Per germline, CDR1 LGHNA and CDR2 YSLEER. The CDR3 totals 13 residues. In DNA form, the CDR3 reads TGCGCCAGCAGCCAAGCAGGGAACCACGAGCAGTACTTC. Its translation: CASSQAGNHEQYF.

The V gene is TRBV24-1, the J gene TRBJ2-3, with D possibly being TRBD2 (6 bases). There are 17 residues in the CDR3. The germline V gene has CDR1 KGHDR and CDR2 SFDVKD. Trimming removed 3 bases at V and 4 bases at J, with 19 bases between. As DNA, the CDR3 is TGTGCCACCAGTGATCCCACTGAGGGGAGGTGGGCAGATACGCAGTATTTT. Amino acids: CATSDPTEGRWADTQYF.

This clonotype was observed many times. V and J are TRBV7-3 and TRBJ2-1; D might be TRBD1 or TRBD2, each matching 5 bases. The germline gives CDR1 SGHTA, CDR2 FQGTGA. This CDR3 comprises 16 residues. Trimming removed 4 bases from V and 6 bases from J, with 19 bases in between. In DNA, the CDR3 is TGTGCCAGCAGCTCCCCGGGGCAGTCGGGGCCCAATGAGCAGTTCTTC. Translated: CASSSPGQSGPNEQFF.

The table lists this clonotype with many counts. This chain uses TRBV7-2 with TRBJ1-5; 8 bases are a match to TRBD1. After removal of 3 bases from V and 4 bases from J, the junction contained 2 bases not matched to a gene. The V gene's germline CDR1 is SGHTA and CDR2 FQGNSA. This CDR3 comprises 14 residues. CDR3 loop: CASSFQGANQPQHF. The CDR3 DNA reads as TGTGCCAGCAGCTTCCAGGGGGCTAATCAGCCCCAGCATTTT.

This clonotype was observed at least ten times. J is TRBJ1-3 and V is TRBV20-1, with no clear D. The CDR3 consists of 16 residues. The V gene lost 4 bases and the J gene lost 0 bases, with 16 bases spanning the gap. Per germline, CDR1 DFQATT and CDR2 SNEGSKA (reference sequence). The DNA for the CDR3 is TGCAGTGCTACAGCACTCCGGGCCTCCTCTGGAAACACCATATATTTT. Its translation is CSATALRASSGNTIYF.

The chain links TRBV24-1 to TRBJ1-2; 8 nucleotides line up with TRBD1. Germline V lookup: CDR1 KGHDR, CDR2 SFDVKD. The junction had 10 bases not matched to a gene; V was cut back by 5 bases and J by 3 bases. This CDR3 has 16 amino acids. CDR3 nucleotide sequence: TGTGCCACCAGTGGTCTACAGGGGGATAGGTACTATGGCTACACCTTC. Protein sequence: CATSGLQGDRYYGYTF.

The chain combines TRBV19 with TRBJ1-6; D not certain. Trimming shortened V by 5 bases and J by 10 bases, and 18 bases separated the two germline ends. There are 15 residues in the CDR3. Germline V gene sequence: CDR1 LNHDA, CDR2 SQIVND (reference sequence). The CDR3, as DNA: TGTGCCAGTAGTTTTCCGGACGGACGACCATCACCCCTCCACTTT. Amino acids: CASSFPDGRPSPLHF.

This clonotype has just a few counts. CDR3 in amino acids: CASSEGPAGYEQYF. In DNA, the CDR3 is TGTGCCAGCAGTGAAGGGCCAGCGGGCTACGAGCAGTACTTC. V usage is TRBV2 and J usage is TRBJ2-7; tentatively, D is TRBD2 (6 bases). The CDR3 contains 14 residues. Germline V gene sequence: CDR1 SNHLY, CDR2 FYNNEI. V lost 1 base to trimming and J lost 3 bases, with 10 bases between them.

The chain carries TRBV25-1 and TRBJ2-1, with D unclear. Trimming took off 3 bases at V and 1 base at J, with 13 bases between the two ends. Germline assignment: CDR1 MGHDK and CDR2 SYGVNS. The length of the CDR3 is 16 residues. The chain's CDR3 is CASSDPNRVSYNEQFF. DNA for the CDR3: TGTGCCAGCAGTGACCCCAACCGGGTTTCCTACAATGAGCAGTTCTTC. Together with reference TRBV25-1 and TRBJ2-1, the CDR3 gives the full variable domain: EADIYQTPRYLVIGTGKKITLECSQTMGHDKMYWYQQDPGMELHLIHYSYGVNSTEKGDLSSESTVSRIRTEHFPLTLESARPSHTSQYLCASSDPNRVSYNEQFFGPGTRLTVL.

This rearrangement joins TRBV19 to TRBJ1-2; the match to TRBD1 covers 11 bases. CDR1 is LNHDA and CDR2 is SQIVND in the germline V gene (reference sequence). The CDR3 is 14 amino acids. J was trimmed by 8 bases and V by 5 bases; bases with no gene match: 7. As DNA, the CDR3 is TGTGCCAGTAGTCTAGGACAGGGGGCATGGGGCTACACCTTC. Translating it yields CASSLGQGAWGYTF.

This clonotype appeared a single time. This chain links TRBV15 with TRBJ2-1; D gene unclear. Trimming left V 4 bases short and J 5 bases short, with 9 bases between. The CDR3 is made up of 13 amino acids. Germline values: CDR1 LNHNV, CDR2 YYDKDF (reference sequence). CDR3 in DNA: TGTGCCACCAGCATAAGACCTGACAATGAGCAGTTCTTC. It translates to CATSIRPDNEQFF. Full variable domain (rest looked up from reference TRBV15 and TRBJ2-1): DAMVIQNPRYQVTQFGKPVTLSCSQTLNHNVMYWYQQKSSQAPKLLFHYYDKDFNNEADTPDNFQSRRPNTSFCFLDIRSPGLGDTAMYLCATSIRPDNEQFFGPGTRLTVL.

The chain combines TRBV20-1 with TRBJ1-1; 7 bases agree with TRBD1. CDR1 and CDR2 (germline): DFQATT, SNEGSKA (reference sequence). V was pared by 5 bases and J by 2 bases, with 14 bases of the junction left unmatched. This CDR3 comprises 16 residues. This CDR3 is CSAPNPVGGINTEAFF. CDR3 bases: TGCAGTGCTCCTAACCCGGTAGGGGGCATAAACACTGAAGCTTTCTTT.